A selection of T cell receptor beta chains follows, all from one sample in a study of shared clonotypes between healthy human individuals. Clones were sequenced by immunoSEQ multiplex PCR, and TCRdb holds only the in-frame ones, with some missing. Of about 1.5 million clones listed, roughly 96% are singletons. The sequenced material came from naive CD4+ T cells sorted from blood. These receptors came from a man younger than 40 in good health. Each CDR3 is given with its conserved first and last residue. The D gene is left open where the match is weak. Not all rows give a size; the values are once, few, many and, for expanded clones, a class.

>TRBV2|.|.|TRBJ1-1
CASSYRVRDTEAFF
TGTGCCAGCAGCTACAGGGTTAGGGACACTGAAGCTTTCTTT
>TRBV5-8|TRBD2|.|TRBJ2-3
CASSSGLAGGTDTQYF
TGTGCCAGCAGCTCCGGACTAGCGGGAGGCACAGATACGCAGTATTTT
>TRBV27|TRBD2|.|TRBJ2-1
CASSLTGLAGVDEQFF
TGTGCCAGCAGTTTAACCGGACTAGCGGGAGTTGATGAGCAGTTCTTC
>TRBV30|.|.|TRBJ1-2
CAWTDKYYGYTF
TGTGCCTGGACAGACAAATACTATGGCTACACCTTC
>TRBV10-1|.|.|TRBJ1-5
CASKSAGWENSNQPQHF
TGCGCCAGCAAATCTGCGGGGTGGGAGAATAGCAATCAGCCCCAGCATTTT
>TRBV30|TRBD1|.|TRBJ1-2
CAWSDRGPDGYTF
TGTGCCTGGAGTGACAGGGGGCCGGATGGCTACACCTTC
>TRBV5-4|.|few|TRBJ1-2
CASTRVGRNYGYTF
TGTGCCAGCACTCGGGTTGGCCGAAACTATGGCTACACCTTC
>TRBV5-1|TRBD1|.|TRBJ1-1
CASSFRDSTKAFF
TGCGCCAGCAGCTTCCGGGACAGTACAAAAGCTTTCTTT
>TRBV19|.|.|TRBJ1-1
CASSIEGAGTEAFF
TGTGCCAGTAGTATAGAGGGGGCAGGCACTGAAGCTTTCTTT
>TRBV5-4|.|.|TRBJ1-1
CASSLASQGRTEAFF
TGTGCCAGCAGCTTGGCCTCACAGGGAAGGACTGAAGCTTTCTTT
>TRBV30|.|.|TRBJ1-5
CAWATFGSSHSNQPQHF
TGTGCCTGGGCTACATTCGGGTCTTCCCATAGCAATCAGCCCCAGCATTTT
>TRBV12-5|TRBD1|.|TRBJ2-7
CASGLDGQVEQYF
TGTGCTAGTGGTTTGGATGGACAGGTCGAGCAGTACTTC
>TRBV19|TRBD1|.|TRBJ1-1
CATRPGGDTEAFF
TGTGCCACCCGACCAGGGGGTGACACTGAAGCTTTCTTT
>TRBV6-5|.|once|TRBJ1-2
CASSYSGGLGDGYTF
TGTGCCAGCAGTTACTCGGGAGGCTTAGGCGATGGCTACACCTTC
>TRBV27|.|once|TRBJ2-1
CASTLRNEQFF
TGTGCCAGCACCCTAAGGAATGAGCAGTTCTTC
>TRBV7-9|.|.|TRBJ2-7
CASRGAGEYEQYF
TGTGCCAGTAGGGGGGCAGGGGAGTACGAGCAGTACTTC
>TRBV19|.|few|TRBJ1-1
CASSMWTEAFF
TGTGCCAGTAGTATGTGGACTGAAGCTTTCTTT
>TRBV28|TRBD1|.|TRBJ1-1
CASGLRGEAFF
TGTGCCAGCGGACTCAGGGGGGAAGCTTTCTTT
>TRBV5-1|.|.|TRBJ2-5
CASSARGSQETQYF
TGCGCCAGCAGCGCCCGGGGGTCGCAAGAGACCCAGTACTTC
>TRBV11-2|.|.|TRBJ2-3
CASSPGREGTDTQYF
TGTGCCAGCAGCCCGGGGCGGGAAGGAACAGATACGCAGTATTTT
>TRBV7-3|TRBD1|once|TRBJ2-7
CASSLISGQGRTYEQYF
TGTGCCAGCAGCTTAATCTCGGGACAGGGGAGGACCTACGAGCAGTACTTC
>TRBV30|TRBD1|.|TRBJ2-7
CAWRIRQGGAYEQYF
TGTGCCTGGAGGATAAGACAGGGGGGGGCCTACGAGCAGTACTTC
>TRBV30|.|.|TRBJ1-4
CAWSVGRATNEKLFF
TGTGCCTGGAGTGTAGGGAGGGCAACTAATGAAAAACTGTTTTTT
>TRBV29-1|.|.|TRBJ2-1
CSVAFYEQFF
TGCAGCGTTGCTTTCTATGAGCAGTTCTTC
>TRBV28|.|.|TRBJ1-2
CASSLEGNYGYTF
TGTGCCAGCAGTTTAGAGGGTAACTATGGCTACACCTTC
>TRBV5-4|TRBD2|once|TRBJ2-3
CASSLASGSTDTQYF
TGTGCCAGCAGCTTGGCTAGCGGGAGTACAGATACGCAGTATTTT
>TRBV6-1|.|once|TRBJ1-3
CASNRETGNTIYF
TGTGCCAGCAATCGGGAAACTGGAAACACCATATATTTT
>TRBV15|.|.|TRBJ2-1
CATSTAQADPEQFF
TGTGCCACCAGCACGGCCCAGGCCGATCCAGAGCAGTTCTTC
>TRBV19|TRBD2|.|TRBJ2-6
CASSSLAGSGANVLTF
TGTGCCAGTAGTTCACTAGCGGGGTCTGGGGCCAACGTCCTGACTTTC
>TRBV5-4|.|.|TRBJ2-3
CASSPLSGSTDTQYF
TGTGCCAGCAGCCCACTAAGCGGGAGCACAGATACGCAGTATTTT
>TRBV7-2|.|.|TRBJ1-3
CASTLFFRADTIYF
TGTGCCAGCACCCTCTTTTTTAGGGCTGACACCATATATTTT
>TRBV5-8|.|.|TRBJ1-3
CASSLIRTSGNTIYF
TGTGCCAGCAGCTTAATCCGGACCTCTGGAAACACCATATATTTT
>TRBV7-8|.|.|TRBJ2-5
CASSLRVARAQYF
TGTGCCAGCAGCTTAAGGGTGGCACGGGCCCAGTACTTC
>TRBV15|TRBD1|.|TRBJ1-5
CATSRWTGGGNQPQHF
TGTGCCACCAGCAGATGGACAGGGGGCGGGAATCAGCCCCAGCATTTT
>TRBV28|.|.|TRBJ1-4
CASSLTTGLTNEKLFF
TGTGCCAGCAGCTTGACCACAGGCCTCACTAATGAAAAACTGTTTTTT
>TRBV14|TRBD2|.|TRBJ2-3
CASSPRTVLFRREDPDTQYF
TGTGCCAGCAGCCCCCGGACGGTACTTTTCCGGCGGGAGGATCCAGATACGCAGTATTTT
>TRBV14|.|.|TRBJ1-1
CASSGRNTEAFF
TGTGCCAGCAGTGGTAGGAACACTGAAGCTTTCTTT
>TRBV9|.|.|TRBJ1-1
CASSVVAGGTEAFF
TGTGCCAGCAGCGTAGTGGCAGGTGGCACTGAAGCTTTCTTT
>TRBV7-3|TRBD2|.|TRBJ2-3
CASSSSGSNTQYF
TGTGCCAGCAGCTCTAGCGGGTCAAATACGCAGTATTTT
>TRBV4-1|.|.|TRBJ2-2
CASSQGRKGGSTGELFF
TGCGCCAGCAGCCAAGGGAGAAAGGGGGGGAGCACCGGGGAGCTGTTTTTT
>TRBV18|.|.|TRBJ2-2
CASSPRPTEQPTGELFF
TGTGCCAGCTCACCGCGCCCGACCGAGCAACCTACCGGGGAGCTGTTTTTT
>TRBV13|.|once|TRBJ2-7
CASSLVAHSYEQYF
TGTGCCAGCAGCTTAGTAGCACACTCCTACGAGCAGTACTTC
>TRBV7-3|.|.|TRBJ1-2
CASSPGVNYGYTF
TGTGCCAGCAGCCCGGGTGTCAACTATGGCTACACCTTC
>TRBV15|TRBD2|.|TRBJ2-7
CATSRDSGDSGSTPAYEQYF
TGTGCCACCAGCAGAGATTCGGGAGATAGCGGGAGCACACCCGCCTACGAGCAGTACTTC
>TRBV11-2|TRBD2|.|TRBJ2-1
CASRVAGTRTHNEQFF
TGTGCCAGCAGGGTAGCGGGAACGAGGACCCACAATGAGCAGTTCTTC
>TRBV29-1|.|.|TRBJ1-2
CSVGGYTF
TGCAGCGTTGGTGGCTACACCTTC
>TRBV9|.|.|TRBJ2-4
CASSVGTGVLAKNIQYF
TGTGCCAGCAGCGTAGGCACCGGGGTCTTAGCCAAAAACATTCAGTACTTC
>TRBV7-9|.|.|TRBJ2-2
CASRRLVNTGELFF
TGTGCCAGCAGACGTCTAGTAAACACCGGGGAGCTGTTTTTT
>TRBV5-1|.|.|TRBJ2-7
CASSFEGDEQYF
TGCGCCAGCAGCTTTGAAGGGGACGAGCAGTACTTC
>TRBV5-1|TRBD2|.|TRBJ2-7
CASSSRGEGEQYF
TGCGCCAGCAGCTCGAGAGGGGAGGGCGAGCAGTACTTC
>TRBV19|TRBD1|.|TRBJ2-6
CASSTRTGGASGANVLTF
TGTGCCAGTAGTACCCGGACAGGGGGAGCCTCTGGGGCCAACGTCCTGACTTTC
>TRBV5-1|TRBD1|.|TRBJ1-2
CASSLVVGGQGTDGYTF
TGCGCCAGCAGCTTGGTCGTGGGGGGACAGGGGACGGATGGCTACACCTTC
>TRBV6-1|TRBD2|once|TRBJ2-5
CASSPREGGETQYF
TGTGCCAGCAGCCCACGGGAGGGCGGAGAGACCCAGTACTTC
>TRBV9|.|.|TRBJ2-7
CASSVGVWGYEQYF
TGTGCCAGCAGCGTAGGCGTTTGGGGCTACGAGCAGTACTTC
>TRBV9|.|.|TRBJ1-5
CASSPSDYSNQPQHF
TGTGCCAGCAGCCCCAGCGATTATAGCAATCAGCCCCAGCATTTT
>TRBV6-1|TRBD2|.|TRBJ2-5
CASRDGREIQETQYF
TGTGCCAGCAGGGACGGGAGGGAGATCCAAGAGACCCAGTACTTC
>TRBV11-3|.|.|TRBJ2-2
CASSLNPTPNTGELFF
TGTGCCAGCAGCTTAAACCCCACTCCGAACACCGGGGAGCTGTTTTTT
>TRBV28|.|.|TRBJ2-7
CASNGPNSYEQYF
TGTGCCAGCAACGGACCCAACTCCTACGAGCAGTACTTC
>TRBV5-1|TRBD2|.|TRBJ2-3
CASSLGTSGSADTQYF
TGCGCCAGCAGCTTAGGGACTAGCGGGAGCGCAGATACGCAGTATTTT